This T cell receptor (beta chain) was captured in a study of cytomegalovirus exposure and HLA in healthy donors. Study as a whole: Both the 120 validation repertoires and the approximately 670 first-cohort repertoires used the same platform, as reported by a later analysis. Study-level points and caveats: Usually a TCR sequence was rare, but some public TCRs were found in many donors. The tendency of first-cohort TCR clusters to co-occur in the approximately 110 validation repertoires was the finding of a later analysis. Reports credit the classifier with highly specific, highly sensitive diagnosis of cytomegalovirus status.

The table lists this clone with a few counts. The antigen is undetermined. The assay was immunoSEQ multiplex PCR, and TCRdb's table has in-frame clones only and misses some. Of some 120,000 clones listed, approximately 89% are singletons. The V end was cut by 5 bases, the J end by 2 bases, with 19 bases between. Germline V gene data show CDR1 as SGHVS and CDR2 as FNYEAQ. This CDR3 region has 16 residues. Material: PBMCs. The rearrangement uses TRBV7-6 and TRBJ2-7; no reliable D call. The sequence derives from a woman younger than 35 in good health and CMV-seronegative. This CDR3 reads CASSPAGGSPAYEQYF. DNA of the CDR3: TGTGCCAGCAGCCCGGCCGGCGGCAGCCCAGCCTACGAGCAGTACTTC.